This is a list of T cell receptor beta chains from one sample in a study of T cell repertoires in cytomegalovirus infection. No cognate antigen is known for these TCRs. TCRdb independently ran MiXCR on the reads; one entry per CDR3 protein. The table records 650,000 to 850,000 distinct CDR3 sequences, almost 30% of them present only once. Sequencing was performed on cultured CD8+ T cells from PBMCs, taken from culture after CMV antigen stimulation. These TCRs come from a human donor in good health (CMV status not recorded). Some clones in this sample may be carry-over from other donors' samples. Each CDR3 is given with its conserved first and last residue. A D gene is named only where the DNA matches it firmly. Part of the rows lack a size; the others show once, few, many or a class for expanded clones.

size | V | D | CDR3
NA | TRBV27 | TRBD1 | CASSPGTGASYEQYF
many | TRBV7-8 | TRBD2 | CASSLVPSGGEKNIQYF
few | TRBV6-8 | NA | CASGSIYEQYF
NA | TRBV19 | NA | CASSISSSSTDTQYF
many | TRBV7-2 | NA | CASSLLATSSYNEQFF
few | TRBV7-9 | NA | CASSPARETQYF
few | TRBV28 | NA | CASTILRDIQETQYF
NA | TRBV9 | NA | CASSVEANTGYGYTF
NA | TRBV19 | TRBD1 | CASKGQGNSPLHF
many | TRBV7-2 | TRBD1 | CASTLHPTGRDQPQHF
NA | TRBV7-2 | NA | CASSLRGGINTEAFF
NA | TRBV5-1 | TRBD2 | CASSLGRGGLYNEQFF
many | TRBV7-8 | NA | CASSTRQGGADTQYF
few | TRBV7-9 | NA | CASSPRVHNEQFF